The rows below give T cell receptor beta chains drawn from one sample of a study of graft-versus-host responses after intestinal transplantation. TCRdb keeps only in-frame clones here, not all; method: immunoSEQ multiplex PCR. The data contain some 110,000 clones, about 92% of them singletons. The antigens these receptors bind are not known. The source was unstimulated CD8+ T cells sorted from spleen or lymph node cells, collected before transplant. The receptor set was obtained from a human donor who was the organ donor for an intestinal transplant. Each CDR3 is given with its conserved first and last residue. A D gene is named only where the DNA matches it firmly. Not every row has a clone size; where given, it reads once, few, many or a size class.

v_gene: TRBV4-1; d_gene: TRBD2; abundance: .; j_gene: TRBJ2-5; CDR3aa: CASSPRTSGWETQYF; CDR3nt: TGCGCCAGCAGCCCGAGGACTAGCGGCTGGGAGACCCAGTACTTC
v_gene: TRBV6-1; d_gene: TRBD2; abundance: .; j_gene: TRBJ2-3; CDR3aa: CASSEAGVAGTDTQYF; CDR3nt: TGTGCCAGCAGTGAAGCGGGGGTAGCGGGGACAGATACGCAGTATTTT
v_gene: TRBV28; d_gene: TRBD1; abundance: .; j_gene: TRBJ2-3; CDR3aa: CASSLLGTGGDTQYF; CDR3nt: TGTGCCAGCAGTTTACTCGGGACAGGGGGAGATACGCAGTATTTT
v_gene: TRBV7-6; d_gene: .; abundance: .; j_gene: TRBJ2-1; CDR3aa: CASSLDRGGGRVQFF; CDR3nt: TGTGCCAGCAGCCTCGACAGGGGCGGCGGGAGGGTCCAGTTCTTC
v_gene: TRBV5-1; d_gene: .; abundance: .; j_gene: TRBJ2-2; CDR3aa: CASSLAGVIGELFF; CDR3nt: TGCGCCAGCAGCTTGGCGGGAGTGATCGGGGAGCTGTTTTTT
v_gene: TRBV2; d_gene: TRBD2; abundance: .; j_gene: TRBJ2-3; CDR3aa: CASSETAGAPDTQYF; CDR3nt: TGTGCCAGCAGTGAAACAGCGGGAGCCCCAGATACGCAGTATTTT
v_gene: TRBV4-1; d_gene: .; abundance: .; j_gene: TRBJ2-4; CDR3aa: CASSQARNSGKNIQYF; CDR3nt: TGCGCCAGCAGCCAAGCTCGGAATAGCGGCAAAAACATTCAGTACTTC
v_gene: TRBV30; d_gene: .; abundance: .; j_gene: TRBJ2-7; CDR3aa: CAWRGLLGHEQYF; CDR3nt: TGTGCCTGGAGAGGCCTTCTGGGGCACGAGCAGTACTTC
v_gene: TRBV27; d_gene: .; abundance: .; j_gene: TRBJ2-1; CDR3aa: CASSLASGLYNEQFF; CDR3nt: TGTGCCAGCAGTCTAGCCTCCGGGTTGTACAATGAGCAGTTCTTC
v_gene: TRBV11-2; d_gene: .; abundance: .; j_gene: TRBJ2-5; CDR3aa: CASSMPETQYF; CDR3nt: TGTGCCAGCAGCATGCCAGAGACCCAGTACTTC
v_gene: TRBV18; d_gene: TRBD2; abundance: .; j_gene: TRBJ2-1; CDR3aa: CASGSGRAPPHNEQFF; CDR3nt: TGTGCCAGCGGTAGCGGGAGGGCCCCTCCCCACAATGAGCAGTTCTTC
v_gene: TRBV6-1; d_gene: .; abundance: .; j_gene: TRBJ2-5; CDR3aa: CASSSFLGGRETQYF; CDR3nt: TGTGCCAGCTCTAGCTTCCTAGGCGGCCGGGAGACCCAGTACTTC
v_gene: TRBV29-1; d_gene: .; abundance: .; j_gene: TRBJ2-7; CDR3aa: CSVLTGPYEQYF; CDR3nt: TGCAGCGTCTTAACTGGACCCTACGAGCAGTACTTC
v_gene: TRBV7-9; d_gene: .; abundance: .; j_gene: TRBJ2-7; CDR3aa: CASSPGDLGEQYF; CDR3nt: TGTGCCAGCAGCCCAGGGGACTTAGGGGAGCAGTACTTC
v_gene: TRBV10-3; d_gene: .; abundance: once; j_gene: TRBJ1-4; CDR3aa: CATHPTGLRKLFF; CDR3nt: TGTGCCACCCACCCAACGGGACTCAGAAAACTGTTTTTT
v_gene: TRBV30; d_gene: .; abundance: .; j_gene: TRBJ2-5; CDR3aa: CAWSVMEFQETQYF; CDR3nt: TGTGCCTGGAGTGTAATGGAGTTCCAAGAGACCCAGTACTTC
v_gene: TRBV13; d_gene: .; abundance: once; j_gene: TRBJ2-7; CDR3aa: CASSLAISGVYEQYF; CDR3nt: TGTGCCAGCAGCTTAGCAATATCAGGGGTCTACGAGCAGTACTTC
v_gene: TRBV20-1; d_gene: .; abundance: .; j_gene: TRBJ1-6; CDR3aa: CSATQNSPLHF; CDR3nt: TGCAGTGCCACACAGAATTCACCCCTCCACTTT
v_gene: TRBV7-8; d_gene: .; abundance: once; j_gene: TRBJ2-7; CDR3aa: CASSLLGGLGYEQYF; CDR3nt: TGTGCCAGCAGCCTCCTTGGGGGGCTCGGGTACGAGCAGTACTTC
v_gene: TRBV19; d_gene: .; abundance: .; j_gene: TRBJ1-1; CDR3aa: CASSVGRKNTEAFF; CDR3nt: TGTGCCAGTAGTGTCGGACGGAAGAACACTGAAGCTTTCTTT
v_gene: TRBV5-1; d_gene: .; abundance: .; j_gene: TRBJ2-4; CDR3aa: CASSGADKNIQYF; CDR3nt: TGCGCCAGCTCGGGGGCCGATAAAAACATTCAGTACTTC
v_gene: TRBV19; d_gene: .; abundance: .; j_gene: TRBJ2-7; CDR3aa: CASSIADDSDYEQYF; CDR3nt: TGTGCCAGTAGTATAGCCGACGACAGCGACTACGAGCAGTACTTC
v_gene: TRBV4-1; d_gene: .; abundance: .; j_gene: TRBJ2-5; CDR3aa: CASSQSTRQETQYF; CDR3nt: TGCGCCAGCAGCCAATCTACCAGACAAGAGACCCAGTACTTC
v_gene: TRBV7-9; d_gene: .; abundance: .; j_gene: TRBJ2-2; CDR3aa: CASSSPRGAGLFF; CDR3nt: TGTGCCAGCAGCTCACCGAGGGGGGCCGGGCTGTTTTTT
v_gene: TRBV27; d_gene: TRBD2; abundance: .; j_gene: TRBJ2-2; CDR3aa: CASSLGLAGGGTGELFF; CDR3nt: TGTGCCAGCAGTTTAGGACTAGCGGGAGGTGGCACCGGGGAGCTGTTTTTT
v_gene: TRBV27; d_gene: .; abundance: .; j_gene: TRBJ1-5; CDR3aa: CASSRRGNQPQHF; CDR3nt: TGTGCCAGCAGCCGAAGGGGAAATCAGCCCCAGCATTTT
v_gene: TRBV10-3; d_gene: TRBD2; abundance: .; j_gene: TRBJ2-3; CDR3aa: CAISEISGSGTDTQYF; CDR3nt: TGTGCCATCAGTGAGATTAGCGGGAGTGGTACAGATACGCAGTATTTT
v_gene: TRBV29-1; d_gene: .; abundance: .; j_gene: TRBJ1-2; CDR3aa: CSVEDLEEGTADVGYTF; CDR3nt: TGCAGCGTTGAAGATTTGGAGGAAGGGACGGCGGACGTAGGCTACACCTTC
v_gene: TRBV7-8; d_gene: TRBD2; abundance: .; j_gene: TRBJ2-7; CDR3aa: CASSPRRLATYEQYF; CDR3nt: TGTGCCAGCAGCCCCAGGAGACTAGCCACCTACGAGCAGTACTTC
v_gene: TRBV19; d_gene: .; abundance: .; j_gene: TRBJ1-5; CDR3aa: CASSAAEGGNQPQHF; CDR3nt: TGTGCCAGTAGTGCGGCCGAAGGGGGCAATCAGCCCCAGCATTTT
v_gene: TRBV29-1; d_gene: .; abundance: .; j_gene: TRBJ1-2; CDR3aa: CSVEGHYGYTF; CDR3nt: TGCAGCGTTGAAGGACACTATGGCTACACCTTC
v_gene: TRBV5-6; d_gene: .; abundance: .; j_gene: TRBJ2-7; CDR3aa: CASSLRGKIRPGSYEQYF; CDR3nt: TGTGCCAGCAGCTTGAGGGGAAAGATAAGGCCCGGCTCCTACGAGCAGTACTTC
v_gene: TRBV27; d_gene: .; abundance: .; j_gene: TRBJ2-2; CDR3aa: CASSWGGELFF; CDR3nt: TGTGCCAGCAGTTGGGGCGGGGAGCTGTTTTTT
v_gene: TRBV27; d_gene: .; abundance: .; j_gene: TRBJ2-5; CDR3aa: CASSTHPRKTSYETQYF; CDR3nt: TGTGCCAGCAGTACTCACCCTAGGAAAACCTCTTATGAGACCCAGTACTTC
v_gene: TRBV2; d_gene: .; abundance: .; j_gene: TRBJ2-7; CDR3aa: CASLGSHSYEQYF; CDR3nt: TGTGCCAGCCTAGGGAGCCATTCCTACGAGCAGTACTTC
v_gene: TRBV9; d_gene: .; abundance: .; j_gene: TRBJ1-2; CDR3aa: CASSVRTDNYGYTF; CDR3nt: TGTGCCAGCAGCGTTCGGACAGACAACTATGGCTACACCTTC
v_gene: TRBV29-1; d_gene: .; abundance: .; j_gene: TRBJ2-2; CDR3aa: CSGGTIKDGELFF; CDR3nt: TGCAGCGGGGGGACCATCAAGGACGGGGAGCTGTTTTTT
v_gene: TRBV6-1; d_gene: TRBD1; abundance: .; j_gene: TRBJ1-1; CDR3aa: CASSARQGVNTEAFF; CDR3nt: TGTGCCAGCAGTGCAAGACAGGGGGTAAACACTGAAGCTTTCTTT
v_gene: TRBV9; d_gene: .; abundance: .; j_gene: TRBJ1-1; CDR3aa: CASSVGRGDTEAFF; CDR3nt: TGTGCCAGCAGCGTAGGTAGAGGAGATACTGAAGCTTTCTTT
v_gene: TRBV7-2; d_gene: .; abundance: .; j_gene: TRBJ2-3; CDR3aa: CASGATDTQYF; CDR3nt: TGTGCCAGCGGGGCCACAGATACGCAGTATTTT
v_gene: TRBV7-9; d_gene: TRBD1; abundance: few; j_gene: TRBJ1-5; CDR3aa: CASSSGQHNQPQHF; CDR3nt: TGTGCCAGCAGCTCGGGACAGCACAATCAGCCCCAGCATTTT